Below, 10 T cell receptor beta chains from the same sample are listed, as sequenced in a study of blood T cell repertoires in COVID-19. Libraries were prepared by immunoSEQ multiplex PCR; TCRdb keeps only in-frame clonotypes and omits some of them. The data contain around 150,000 clones, just under 90% of them singletons. The material sequenced was peripheral blood. The receptor set was obtained from a woman between 40 and 50 years old with acute or convalescent COVID-19.

J is TRBJ1-2 and V is TRBV13; D gene ambiguous. Germline V gene data show CDR1 as PRHDT and CDR2 as FYEKMQ (reference sequence). The CDR3 spans 14 residues. V was cut by 0 bases and J by 1 base, with 6 bases left in between. CDR3 sequence: CASSLGLVNYGYTF. DNA for the CDR3: TGTGCCAGCAGCTTAGGCCTTGTTAACTATGGCTACACCTTC.

Only one count was recorded for this clone. The V and J genes are TRBV2 and TRBJ1-1, with 7 bases fitting TRBD1. The CDR3 loop spans 15 amino acids. V trimming: 6 bases; J trimming: 1 base; junction bases outside the gene matches: 8. Germline V gene lookup returns CDR1 SNHLY and CDR2 FYNNEI. The CDR3 protein is CASSGAGGRNTEAFF. In DNA form, the CDR3 reads TGTGCCAGCAGCGGGGCAGGGGGAAGGAACACTGAAGCTTTCTTT.

This clone was counted only a few times. The gene calls are TRBV9 and TRBJ1-5; TRBD1 matches 12 bases. The CDR3 is made up of 14 amino acids. Trimming removed 3 bases from V and 8 bases from J; junction bases left unmatched: 3. Germline assignment: CDR1 SGDLS and CDR2 YYNGEE. CDR3 amino acids: CASSEGQGAKPQHF. The DNA of the CDR3 is TGTGCCAGCAGCGAGGGACAGGGGGCAAAGCCCCAGCATTTT.

The chain has TRBV11-2 and TRBJ2-1; TRBD2 aligns across 7 bases. This CDR3 contains 14 residues. Germline CDR1 and CDR2: SGHAT and FQNNGV. V shed 0 bases and J 8 bases; nucleotides not matched to a gene: 4. CDR3 coding DNA: TGTGCCAGCAGCTTAGATACGGGGGGAGATGAGCAGTTCTTC. This codes for CASSLDTGGDEQFF.

Only a few counts were recorded for this clone. The CDR3 DNA sequence: TGTGCCAGCAGCTCAGGGGGCAGTGGGGCCAACGTCCTGACTTTC. As protein: CASSSGGSGANVLTF. The chain joins TRBV7-3 to TRBJ2-6; TRBD1 aligns across 8 bases. This CDR3 is built from 15 residues. The germline V gene encodes CDR1 SGHTA and CDR2 FQGTGA. The V and J ends lost 4 bases and 3 bases, in that order; junction bases with no gene match: 2.

Details on this clone: The junction departs from the called germline gene at one end, perhaps through a read error. This sequence joins TRBV11-2 and TRBJ2-7; 8 bases are a match to TRBD2. The CDR3 has 14 amino acids. CDR1 is SGHAT and CDR2 is FQNNGV in the germline V gene. The CDR3: CASGFGLAAYEQYF. The CDR3 DNA follows: TGTGCCAGCGGCTTCGGACTAGCAGCTTACGAGCAGTACTTC.

The chain carries TRBV30 and TRBJ1-6; 8 nucleotides agree with TRBD1. V shed 7 bases, J shed 7 bases, and the junction held 15 bases outside the gene matches. Germline V gene data show CDR1 as GTSNPN and CDR2 as SVGIG (reference sequence). There are 16 residues in the CDR3. In nucleotides, the CDR3 is TGTGCCTCCTCGTGGACAGGGACCACAGGGAATTCACCCCTCCACTTT. Protein product: CASSWTGTTGNSPLHF.

This clone was counted only a few times. This chain joins TRBV30 and TRBJ1-2, with D maybe TRBD1 (5 bases). The length of the CDR3 is 13 residues. Germline CDR1 GTSNPN, CDR2 SVGIG (reference sequence). Trimming cost V 4 bases and J 1 base, with 10 bases left between them. For the CDR3, the DNA is TGTGCCTGGACCGGGGGTAATAACTATGGCTACACCTTC. Translation gives CAWTGGNNYGYTF.

This clone was detected a few times. J is TRBJ2-1 and V is TRBV10-3, with TRBD2 matching over 8 bases. The CDR3 is 14 amino acids. J lost 6 bases, V lost 8 bases, and 9 bases had no gene match. Germline CDR1 reads ENHRY; CDR2 reads SYGVKD. CDR3 DNA sequence: TGTGCCATCCCGGGAGGGCCAAGTGGCAATGAGCAGTTCTTC. Translated, it gives CAIPGGPSGNEQFF.

V and J are TRBV7-9 and TRBJ2-7; weak D call: TRBD1 (6 bases). CDR1 and CDR2 (germline): SEHNR, FQNEAQ (reference sequence). The germline V and J ends were trimmed by 5 bases and 4 bases, with 21 bases remaining between them. The CDR3 sequence is 16 residues long. CDR3 sequence (DNA): TGTGCCAGCAGCATTATCGTCGGGGCAGGGGTTTACGAGCAGTACTTC. Its protein is CASSIIVGAGVYEQYF. The complete variable domain, with remaining parts taken from reference TRBV7-9 and TRBJ2-7, reads DTGVSQNPRHKITKRGQNVTFRCDPISEHNRLYWYRQTLGQGPEFLTYFQNEAQLEKSRLLSDRFSAERPKGSFSTLEIQRTEQGDSAMYLCASSIIVGAGVYEQYFGPGTRLTVT.